What follows is one T cell receptor (beta chain) and its context. This clonotype was seen a few times. Its binding antigen is unknown. Base qualities are not recorded, but no much larger clone differs from it by a single base. The label giving this sample's treatment or condition can be read as: allogeneic hematopoietic cell transplantation with graft depleted of TCRalphabeta T cells and CD19 B cells. The transplant recipients were children given TCRalphabeta/CD19-depleted allogeneic hematopoietic cell grafts. The data are from a study of T-cell reconstitution after alpha-beta-depleted transplantation in children (dated by TCRdb to the mid-2010s). Background on the whole study: The study quantitatively tracked T-cell immune reconstitution after TCRalphabeta/CD19-depleted allogeneic hematopoietic cell transplantation in children using TCR repertoire profiling.

V lost 10 bases and J lost 6 bases, and the count of bases not matched to a germline gene is 13. From the cysteine through the phenylalanine, the CDR3 covers 15 amino acids. Only CDR3 DNA is held: 45 bases, read in frame from base 1. The germline V gene gives CDR1 as ENHRY and CDR2 as SYGVKD. Library generation was performed with PCR. Sequencing was carried out with an Illumina HiSeq 2500. TCR libraries were prepared with molecular barcoding, using unique molecular identifiers to normalize TCRbeta repertoire quantification. In-frame beta chains were kept once TCRdb had trimmed the public reads at Q25 with fastp and called clones with MiXCR. Every CDR3 protein is listed once, alongside the most common genes and DNA of its rows. This sample is represented by 780,000 or so distinct CDR3 sequences; less than 20% of them were singletons. The ten largest account for 5% of the sample. Overall study results and their limits: In some patients, high TCRbeta diversity at day 60 was attributed to recipient T cells and intrathymic progenitors that had survived conditioning. About two months after transplant, the apparently early recovery of alphabetaT-cell counts reportedly depended on just several hundred clones that had expanded rapidly and came from non-depleted graft cells. Hyperexpanded clone frequencies declined over subsequent months; after one year, T-cell counts and TCRbeta diversity were mostly attributed to newly produced T cells.

The sample was PBMCs, mostly from graft donor cells, taken 360 days after TCRalphabeta/CD19-depleted stem cell transplant. The receptor was isolated from a male patient between 10 and 17 years old who had a stem cell transplant for acute lymphoblastic leukemia, so the T cells may come from the graft donor. The chain was built from TRBV10-3 and TRBJ2-3, and 10 junctional nucleotides match TRBD2. The nucleotides read TGTGCCACCTCAAGGGCTAGCGGGAGTGGGGATACGCAGTATTTT. The resulting protein is CATSRASGSGDTQYF.